This T cell receptor beta chain was documented in a study of control samples from healthy donors and cancer patients. Produced via immunoSEQ multiplex PCR; TCRdb's table is partial and in-frame only. The data contain about 130,000 clones, roughly 90% of them singletons. CDR3 length: 13 amino acids. Germline CDR1 is SQVTM and CDR2 is ANQGSEA. V was shortened by 7 bases and J by 8 bases, with 18 bases between the two germline ends. Material: blood. This receptor was identified in a woman aged 45-60 years in good health. The chain employs TRBV29-1 and TRBJ1-3; possible D gene TRBD1, 5 bases. CDR3 nucleotide sequence: TGCAGCGCCCCGCTTAAGGCAGGGCACACCATATATTTT. Its translation is CSAPLKAGHTIYF.